This passage covers 24 T cell receptor beta chains from one sample sequenced in a study of T-cell memory formation after mild COVID-19. Using its own MiXCR run on the 5' RACE reads, TCRdb lists one record per CDR3 protein. The sample lists about 350,000 distinct CDR3 sequences, 25% to 30% occurring once. Sample: PBMCs or a T cell subset sorted from them (not recorded which). The receptors here all came from an adult woman who had mild COVID-19 (a few samples of this study predate the infection). Cell type and time point are not known.

V gene TRBV9 combines with J gene TRBJ2-2; no clear D. The CDR3 is made up of 13 amino acids. The V and J ends lost 4 bases and 6 bases respectively, with 10 bases between them. Germline V lookup: CDR1 SGDLS, CDR2 YYNGEE. The CDR3 DNA is TGTGCCAGCAGCCCCTCGGCTCCCGGGGAGCTGTTTTTT. Amino acid sequence: CASSPSAPGELFF.

The chain is built from TRBV3-1 and TRBJ2-7; D is uncertain. The germline CDR1 and CDR2 sequences are LGHDT and YNNKEL (reference sequence). The CDR3 extends over 13 amino acids. V dropped 1 base and J dropped 4 bases, with 8 bases sitting between them. The CDR3 bases are TGTGCCAGCAGCCAAGCAGTGAGATACGAGCAGTACTTC. Translating it yields CASSQAVRYEQYF.

V gene TRBV5-1 combines with J gene TRBJ2-5; TRBD1 matches 7 bases. The V segment lost 6 bases and the J segment 3 bases; nucleotides outside the gene matches: 5. Germline values: CDR1 SGHRS, CDR2 YFSETQ. The CDR3 covers 13 residues. CDR3 sequence reads: CASNTGQEETQYF. CDR3 DNA: TGCGCCAGCAACACCGGACAGGAAGAGACCCAGTACTTC.

The chain joins TRBV7-9 to TRBJ1-2, with D unresolved. Germline V gives CDR1 SEHNR, CDR2 FQNEAQ (reference sequence). This CDR3 contains 12 residues. V lost 11 bases and J lost 6, with 16 bases in between. In DNA, the CDR3 is TGTGCCTCCGACTCACTAGAGGATGGCTACACCTTC. Translating it yields CASDSLEDGYTF.

This clonotype showed up just a few times. The rearrangement joins TRBV5-1 to TRBJ2-1, with D unresolved. V was shortened by 4 bases and J by 7 bases, with 9 bases between the two germline ends. Germline V gene data show CDR1 as SGHRS and CDR2 as YFSETQ. The CDR3 loop spans 12 amino acids. CDR3 nucleotides: TGCGCCAGCAGCCTGGAGTCTAATGAGCAGTTCTTC. It translates to CASSLESNEQFF.

This clonotype was seen a handful of times. The V gene is TRBV5-5, the J gene TRBJ2-7; D not certain. The CDR3 sequence is 16 residues long. Trimming pared 2 bases from V and 0 bases from J, leaving 15 bases between. Per the germline V gene, CDR1 is SGHKS and CDR2 is YYEKEE (reference sequence). The CDR3: CASSFEAARSSYEQYF. Here the CDR3 DNA reads TGTGCCAGCAGCTTCGAGGCCGCGCGGAGCTCCTACGAGCAGTACTTC.

For this clonotype: The junction shows a germline mismatch at one end, possibly a read error. The chain recombines TRBV12-3 or TRBV12-4 with TRBJ1-1; D unresolved. The CDR3 totals 10 residues. The CDR3 protein is CASSPTEAFF. DNA of the CDR3: TGTGCTAGCAGCCCCACTGAAGCTTTCTTT.

The chain couples TRBV7-2 to TRBJ2-7, with D perhaps matching TRBD2 (6 bases). From germline, CDR1 is SGHTA and CDR2 FQGNSA. V dropped 4 bases and J dropped 2 bases, with 15 bases sitting between them. The CDR3 is 15 amino acids. The CDR3 region is CASSSILGGAYEQYF. CDR3 nucleotide sequence: TGTGCCAGCAGCTCCATTTTGGGAGGAGCCTACGAGCAGTACTTC.

This chain connects TRBV5-1 to TRBJ2-3; D uncertain. The length of the CDR3 is 13 residues. The germline V gene has CDR1 SGHRS and CDR2 YFSETQ. The V and J ends lost 7 bases and 0 bases respectively, with 9 bases between them. Here the CDR3 DNA reads TGCGCCAGCGGCACAGCTAGCACAGATACGCAGTATTTT. It specifies CASGTASTDTQYF. Full variable domain (missing parts from reference TRBV5-1 and TRBJ2-3): KAGVTQTPRYLIKTRGQQVTLSCSPISGHRSVSWYQQTPGQGLQFLFEYFSETQRNKGNFPGRFSGRQFSNSRSEMNVSTLELGDSALYLCASGTASTDTQYFGPGTRLTVL.

This clonotype showed up just a few times. V is TRBV4-2 and J is TRBJ2-5; no definite D call. CDR1 is LGHNA, CDR2 YNFKEQ, per germline. V lost 0 bases, J lost 5 bases, and 13 bases lay in between. The CDR3 totals 15 residues. The CDR3 reads CASSQDIGRPETQYF. The DNA of the CDR3 is TGTGCCAGCAGCCAAGATATCGGGCGGCCGGAGACCCAGTACTTC.

The chain recombines TRBV10-3 with TRBJ1-2; no clear D gene. This CDR3 contains 16 residues. With 3 bases removed from V and 2 bases from J, the gap between germline ends came to 16 bases. Germline V CDR1 and CDR2: ENHRY, SYGVKD. The CDR3 sequence is CAISDFGRETNYGYTF. CDR3 sequence (DNA): TGTGCCATCAGTGATTTTGGGCGGGAGACCAACTATGGCTACACCTTC.

This clonotype showed up just a few times. This sequence joins TRBV7-6 and TRBJ2-6; TRBD1 agrees at 11 bases. CDR3 length: 19 amino acids. The V segment lost 2 bases and the J segment 3 bases; nucleotides outside the gene matches: 9. The germline V gene encodes CDR1 SGHVS and CDR2 FNYEAQ. In DNA, the CDR3 is TGTGCCAGCAGCTTAACCTCCGGGACAGGGGGTGTTGGGGCCAACGTCCTGACTTTC. Translated, it gives CASSLTSGTGGVGANVLTF.

This clonotype was detected only a few times. V is TRBV25-1 and J is TRBJ2-1, with 11 bases lining up with TRBD1. The length of the CDR3 is 16 residues. The V gene's germline CDR1 is MGHDK and CDR2 SYGVNS. Germline trimming cut 1 base from V and 8 bases from J; bases unmatched to any gene: 7. CDR3 in DNA: TGTGCCAGCAGTGAATGGGGGACAGGGGGTAGAGATGAGCAGTTCTTC. It translates to CASSEWGTGGRDEQFF.

This chain links TRBV9 with TRBJ2-5, with TRBD2 identical over 8 bases. The germline CDR1 and CDR2 sequences are SGDLS and YYNGEE. The V and J ends lost 0 bases and 4 bases, in that order; junction bases with no gene match: 8. The CDR3 is made up of 16 amino acids. The CDR3 coding sequence is TGTGCCAGCAGCGTAGATCGGATAGCGGGAAGAGAGACCCAGTACTTC. It codes for CASSVDRIAGRETQYF.

This clonotype occurred a few times. In DNA, the CDR3 is TGTGCCAGCAGCTCTCCAACTAATGAAAAACTGTTTTTT. This encodes CASSSPTNEKLFF. V usage is TRBV13 and J usage is TRBJ1-4; no reliable D call. V lost 4 bases to trimming and J lost 0 bases, with 3 bases between them. This CDR3 has 13 residues. Looked up from germline, CDR1 is PRHDT and CDR2 is FYEKMQ (reference sequence).

Worth noting for this clonotype: A junction boundary mismatches the germline segment, possibly from a read error. The gene calls are TRBV27 and TRBJ2-7, with D perhaps matching TRBD1 or TRBD2 (5 bases each). Germline V CDR1 and CDR2: MNHEY, SMNVEV (reference sequence). The CDR3 covers 15 residues. CDR3: CASSLSGSGPYEQYF. Here the CDR3 DNA reads TGTGCCAGCAGCTTATCGGGGTCGGGACCCTACGAGCAGTACTTC.

The chain combines TRBV12-3 or TRBV12-4 with TRBJ2-3; D might be TRBD2 (5 bases). The CDR3 is 15 amino acids. Trimming pared 3 bases from V and 3 bases from J, leaving 13 bases between. This CDR3 is CASSLFVTGTDTQYF. CDR3 in DNA: TGTGCCAGCAGTTTGTTCGTCACGGGGACAGATACGCAGTATTTT.

This clonotype was seen a handful of times. The gene calls are TRBV18 and TRBJ2-3, with D perhaps TRBD1 (6 bases). Germline CDR1 reads KGHSH; CDR2 reads LQKENI. The CDR3 runs 15 residues. The V gene lost 2 bases and the J gene lost 0 bases, with 9 bases spanning the gap. The CDR3 loop is CASSPNQGSTDTQYF. The DNA of the CDR3 is TGTGCCAGCTCACCAAATCAGGGGAGCACAGATACGCAGTATTTT.

This clonotype was found a few times. The rearrangement uses TRBV7-9 and TRBJ2-3; tentatively, D is TRBD1 (5 bases). From germline, CDR1 is SEHNR and CDR2 FQNEAQ (reference sequence). CDR3 length: 14 residues. With 6 bases removed from V and 3 bases from J, the gap between germline ends came to 13 bases. CDR3 amino acids: CASSSGSMTDTQYF. CDR3 sequence (DNA): TGTGCCAGCAGTTCAGGGTCCATGACAGATACGCAGTATTTT.

This clonotype was seen a handful of times. The chain recombines TRBV24-1 with TRBJ2-2; TRBD2 is a possible D gene (5 bases). CDR1 is KGHDR and CDR2 is SFDVKD in the germline V gene. The length of the CDR3 is 15 residues. V lost 3 bases and J lost 7, with 14 bases in between. The CDR3 DNA is TGTGCCACCAGTGATCCGACTACACCGGTCGGGGAGCTGTTTTTT. Translation gives CATSDPTTPVGELFF.

This clonotype was seen many times. The V call is TRBV7-8, the J call TRBJ2-7, with 8 bases aligning to TRBD1. The CDR3 has 15 residues. CDR1 and CDR2 (germline): SGHVS, FQNEAQ. Trimming at V came to 4 bases and at J to 5 bases, leaving 10 bases not matched to a gene. Written as DNA, the CDR3 is TGTGCCAGCAGCTCGCGCCGTTTACAGGGGGACGAGCAGTACTTC. Translation: CASSSRRLQGDEQYF.

This clonotype occurred a few times. The chain is built from TRBV5-1 and TRBJ2-7; TRBD2 aligns across 10 bases. This CDR3 is built from 15 residues. Trimming removed 1 base from V and 5 bases from J; junction bases left unmatched: 6. The germline gives CDR1 SGHRS, CDR2 YFSETQ. This CDR3 reads CASSLPLAGDDEQYF. The CDR3, as DNA: TGCGCCAGCAGCTTGCCGCTAGCGGGAGATGACGAGCAGTACTTC.

The chain uses TRBV6-2 or TRBV6-3 and TRBJ2-1; D call uncertain. The germline CDR1 and CDR2 sequences are MNHEY and SVGEGT. The CDR3 runs to 12 residues. V was trimmed by 6 bases and J by 9 bases, leaving 12 bases between them. This CDR3 is CASSYGIPEQFF. The CDR3 DNA reads TGTGCCAGCAGCTACGGCATCCCTGAGCAGTTCTTC.

The V gene is TRBV24-1, the J gene TRBJ2-7; possible D gene TRBD1, 6 bases. The CDR3 is 16 residues long. In germline, CDR1 is KGHDR, CDR2 SFDVKD. Trimming left V 0 bases short and J 2 bases short, with 13 bases between. CDR3: CATSDLPTGQPYEQYF. In DNA, the CDR3 is TGTGCCACCAGTGATTTGCCGACAGGACAGCCCTACGAGCAGTACTTC.